This TCR beta chain was obtained from a study of T cells in tuberculosis. Sorting used thawed, overnight-rested PBMC stained with anti-CD3, a viability dye and GMM-loaded CD1B tetramer. The lipid loaded on the CD1B tetramers was C32 glucose monomycolate from Rhodococcus equi. Germline CDR1 and CDR2: KGHSH and LQKENI. The CDR3 is 13 amino acids. The germline V and J ends were trimmed by 1 base and 4 bases, with 7 bases remaining between them. No alpha-beta pairing information exists for these sequences. Measured with immunoSEQ multiplex PCR; TCRdb has only the in-frame clones, and not every one. The data show 88,000 or so clones, roughly 93% seen once.

The TCR originated in an adult woman with latent tuberculosis. Sequenced sample: CD1b-GMM tetramer-negative cells sorted from PBMCs. J is TRBJ1-2 and V is TRBV18; the D is unclear. The CDR3: CASSPQEGYGYTF. The CDR3 DNA is TGTGCCAGCTCACCACAAGAGGGCTATGGCTACACCTTC.